What follows are 19 T cell receptor beta chains derived from one specimen sequenced in a study of T cells after yellow fever vaccination. TCRdb re-derived calls from the 5' RACE reads in MiXCR, one entry per CDR3 protein. The sample contains 150,000 to 200,000 distinct CDR3 sequences, roughly 9.6% of which appear only once. The sample in question was CD8+ T cells sorted from PBMCs, obtained 15 days after the yellow fever booster vaccination. The receptors shown here come from a man aged 18 to 29 who received the YFV17D yellow fever vaccine.

The V call is TRBV6-5, the J call TRBJ2-3; no clear D. Looked up from germline, CDR1 is MNHEY and CDR2 is SVGAGI. The CDR3 spans 13 residues. Trimming stripped 5 bases from V and 3 bases from J, with 9 bases between. The CDR3 sequence: CASSPPRTDTQYF. The CDR3 coding sequence is TGTGCCAGCAGTCCTCCCCGGACAGATACGCAGTATTTT.

V and J are TRBV7-2 and TRBJ2-3, with a possible D match to TRBD2 (8 bases). With 5 bases removed from V and 5 bases from J, the gap between germline ends came to 23 bases. The CDR3 runs to 17 residues. Germline assignment: CDR1 SGHTA and CDR2 FQGNSA. DNA for the CDR3: TGTGCCAGCAGCCCTCCCGACGAGGGGGCGGGAGGAGATACGCAGTATTTT. Translated: CASSPPDEGAGGDTQYF.

The table lists this clonotype with many counts. The rearrangement joins TRBV12-3 or TRBV12-4 to TRBJ2-1; D not certain. The length of the CDR3 is 12 residues. The germline V and J ends were trimmed by 5 bases and 6 bases, with 8 bases remaining between them. This CDR3 is CASSDLSNEQFF. The DNA for the CDR3 is TGTGCCAGCAGTGACCTTTCCAATGAGCAGTTCTTC.

This clonotype was found a few times. This chain uses TRBV6-1 with TRBJ1-3; no clear D. The V end lost 8 bases, the J end lost 4 bases, and 15 bases lay between the germline ends. Germline assignment: CDR1 MNHNS and CDR2 SASEGT. This CDR3 region has 14 residues. The CDR3 DNA reads as TGTGCCAGCGGTTCGCTGTTGGACGGAAACACCATATATTTT. Protein: CASGSLLDGNTIYF.

The chain has TRBV4-3 and TRBJ1-1; D not resolved. The germline V gene has CDR1 LGHNA and CDR2 YSLEER. The V end lost 4 bases, the J end lost 0 bases, and 12 bases lay between the germline ends. The CDR3 is 15 amino acids. CDR3 amino acids: CASSLRWTMNTEAFF. Here the CDR3 DNA reads TGCGCCAGCAGCCTTAGGTGGACCATGAACACTGAAGCTTTCTTT.

The chain has TRBV6-2 or TRBV6-3 and TRBJ2-7; maybe TRBD2 (6 bases). CDR3 size: 14 residues. CDR1 MNHEY and CDR2 SVGEGT come from the germline V gene. V gave up 5 bases and J gave up 2 bases, with 13 bases separating them. The CDR3 spells CASSTGGRAYEQYV. The CDR3 DNA is TGTGCCAGCAGTACCGGGGGTAGGGCCTACGAGCAGTACGTC.

A few counts support this clonotype. The rearrangement joins TRBV6-5 to TRBJ2-5, with no clear D. Germline CDR1 reads MNHEY; CDR2 reads SVGAGI. CDR3 size: 15 residues. V was pared by 2 bases and J by 0 bases, with 10 bases between. CDR3: CASSYQNFDQETQYF. The CDR3 DNA is TGTGCCAGCAGTTACCAGAATTTTGACCAAGAGACCCAGTACTTC.

CDR3 in amino acids: CASSLSGHSTDTQYF. In nucleotides, the CDR3 is TGTGCCAGCAGCTTATCGGGCCATAGCACAGATACGCAGTATTTT. The chain recombines TRBV7-8 with TRBJ2-3; D uncertain. Looked up from germline, CDR1 is SGHVS and CDR2 is FQNEAQ. The length of the CDR3 is 15 residues. Trimming took off 2 bases at V and 0 bases at J, with 9 bases between the two ends.

V gene TRBV4-1 combines with J gene TRBJ2-7, with D perhaps TRBD2 (6 bases). This CDR3 is built from 15 residues. Germline loops: CDR1 MGHRA, CDR2 YSYEKL. Trimming stripped 1 base from V and 2 bases from J, with 12 bases between. The CDR3 reads CASSQAPGGTYEQYF. The CDR3 nucleotides read TGCGCCAGCAGCCAAGCCCCCGGGGGAACCTACGAGCAGTACTTC.

This clonotype was counted between two and nine times. The chain is built from TRBV9 and TRBJ2-2; perhaps TRBD1 as D (5 bases). V was cut by 0 bases and J by 2 bases, with 8 bases left in between. Germline values: CDR1 SGDLS, CDR2 YYNGEE. The CDR3 loop spans 15 amino acids. In DNA form, the CDR3 reads TGTGCCAGCAGCGTAGGGGGCACAAACACCGGGGAGCTGTTTTTT. It encodes CASSVGGTNTGELFF.

A few counts support this clonotype. The chain is built from TRBV6-5 and TRBJ2-3, with D unresolved. Germline lookup yields CDR1 MNHEY and CDR2 SVGAGI. The length of the CDR3 is 13 residues. V lost 5 bases and J lost 2, with 8 bases in between. CDR3 nucleotides: TGTGCCAGCAGTATGGGGTTCACAGATACGCAGTATTTT. Translating gives CASSMGFTDTQYF.

The chain uses TRBV11-2 and TRBJ1-1; D gene unclear. The germline V and J ends were trimmed by 4 bases and 5 bases, with 8 bases remaining between them. The CDR3 is 12 residues long. Germline V gene data show CDR1 as SGHAT and CDR2 as FQNNGV. The CDR3 here is CASSYLTTEAFF. The CDR3 DNA sequence: TGTGCCAGCAGCTATCTTACGACTGAAGCTTTCTTT.

The sample holds many counts of this clonotype. CDR3 sequence: CSVQRGGETQYF. Written as DNA, the CDR3 is TGCAGCGTACAGCGGGGGGGAGAGACCCAGTACTTC. The rearrangement joins TRBV29-1 to TRBJ2-5; 10 nucleotides line up with TRBD2. The CDR3 is 12 amino acids. V lost 6 bases to trimming and J lost 4 bases; unmatched junction nucleotides: 2. CDR1 SQVTM and CDR2 ANQGSEA come from the germline V gene.

In its sample, this clonotype was seen a few times. The chain has TRBV6-5 and TRBJ1-2; 7 bases fit TRBD1. Trimming cost V 2 bases and J 3 bases; bases outside gene matches: 6. This CDR3 spans 15 amino acids. CDR1 and CDR2 from the germline V gene are MNHEY and SVGAGI. The CDR3 sequence: CASSYQGGHDYGYTF. CDR3 coding DNA: TGTGCCAGCAGTTACCAGGGGGGGCACGACTATGGCTACACCTTC.

This clonotype was recorded a few times. This chain links TRBV9 with TRBJ2-1; D call uncertain. Trimming took 4 bases from V and 8 from J, leaving 19 bases between them. Germline loops: CDR1 SGDLS, CDR2 YYNGEE. The CDR3 runs to 15 residues. This chain's CDR3 is CASSSRVLSQDEQFF. In DNA form, the CDR3 reads TGTGCCAGCAGCTCCCGGGTCCTCTCCCAGGATGAGCAGTTCTTC.

The rearrangement links TRBV6-2 or TRBV6-3 to TRBJ1-1; D remains unclear. The germline V gene encodes CDR1 MNHEY and CDR2 SVGEGT. The CDR3 has 13 amino acids. Trimming cost V 7 bases and J 0 bases, with 9 bases left between them. This CDR3 reads CASTVVLNTEAFF. The CDR3 nucleotides are TGTGCCAGCACCGTAGTCCTGAACACTGAAGCTTTCTTT.

This clonotype was detected a few times. This chain joins TRBV4-3 and TRBJ2-7, with 9 bases fitting TRBD1. The germline CDR1 and CDR2 sequences are LGHNA and YSLEER. After removal of 0 bases from V and 5 bases from J, the junction contained 11 bases not matched to a gene. This CDR3 spans 17 amino acids. The CDR3, as DNA: TGCGCCAGCAGCCAAGATGTCGGAGGGGACAGGGACCACGAGCAGTACTTC. Amino acids: CASSQDVGGDRDHEQYF.

The rearrangement uses TRBV5-1 and TRBJ2-2; perhaps D is TRBD1 or TRBD2 (5 bases each). V lost 0 bases and J lost 5, with 14 bases in between. Germline loops: CDR1 SGHRS, CDR2 YFSETQ. The CDR3 consists of 16 residues. The CDR3, as DNA: TGCGCCAGCAGCTTGGAATCAGGGAGTTGGACCGGGGAGCTGTTTTTT. Translating it yields CASSLESGSWTGELFF.

This clonotype was picked up a small number of times. The chain recombines TRBV7-9 with TRBJ2-4, with 8 bases identical to TRBD1. Per germline, CDR1 SEHNR and CDR2 FQNEAQ (reference sequence). This CDR3 has 15 residues. V shed 5 bases and J 7 bases; nucleotides not matched to a gene: 10. In DNA, the CDR3 is TGTGCCAGCAGCCCCCCAGGGGGCAGGCGGAACATTCAGTACTTC. Translating it yields CASSPPGGRRNIQYF.